This T cell receptor (beta chain) is from a study of molecular identifiers for immune sequencing clone quantification. TCRdb independently ran MiXCR on the PCR reads; one entry per CDR3 protein. The repertoire holds 300,000 to 350,000 distinct CDR3 sequences, with about a fifth as singletons. A word on this clonotype: This could be a read error, since a much larger clone is one nucleotide away.

This sequence was found in a human donor in good health. Some libraries in this study had Jurkat cell RNA spiked in. The sequenced sample consisted of naive CD8+ T cells from blood, with Jurkat cell RNA spiked in. Subset: FACS-sorted CD8+CD4-CCR7+CD45RA+ naive T cells.

The CDR3 protein is CASSPPGSDYEQYF. In DNA form, the CDR3 reads TGTGCCAGCAGCCCACCTGGCAGTGACTACGAGCAGTACTTC. V and J are TRBV3-1 and TRBJ2-7; D uncertain. Trimming shortened V by 4 bases and J by 3 bases, and 13 bases separated the two germline ends. The germline V gene has CDR1 LGHDT and CDR2 YNNKEL (reference sequence). This CDR3 has 14 residues.